This is a list of T cell receptor beta chains from one sample in a study of OX40 agonist ivuxolimab in advanced cancers. Clones were read by immunoSEQ multiplex PCR, and TCRdb kept only the in-frame ones, dropping some. The table shows under 65,000 clones, with 85% occurring only once. The specimen comprised CD4+ or CD8+ T cells sorted from blood, sampled in a trial of the OX40 agonist ivuxolimab. Receptors originate from an adult with an advanced solid tumor such as melanoma, head and neck, liver or kidney cancer. The CDR3 runs from the conserved cysteine through the conserved F or W. D genes are given only for firm matches. Only some rows state a clone size, as once, few, many or a class for expanded clones.

clone_size,j_call,d_call,v_call,cdr3_aa,cdr3_nt
once,TRBJ1-2,TRBD1,TRBV4-3,CASSPGQGNYGYTF,TGCGCCAGCAGCCCCGGACAGGGGAACTATGGCTACACCTTC
-,TRBJ1-1,TRBD1,TRBV10-3,CAISETGASNTEAFF,TGTGCCATCAGTGAGACAGGGGCTTCGAACACTGAAGCTTTCTTT
once,TRBJ2-1,-,TRBV7-2,CASSFGAYYNEQFF,TGTGCCAGCAGCTTCGGAGCCTACTACAATGAGCAGTTCTTC
-,TRBJ2-2,-,TRBV4-3,CASSQLPGELFF,TGCGCCAGCAGCCAGCTCCCCGGGGAGCTGTTTTTT
-,TRBJ1-5,TRBD1,TRBV4-1,CASSQMDRGGQPQHF,TGCGCCAGCAGCCAGATGGACAGGGGCGGTCAGCCCCAGCATTTT
-,TRBJ2-2,-,TRBV4-1,CASSQGGEDGTGELFF,TGCGCCAGCAGCCAAGGGGGTGAAGATGGCACCGGGGAGCTGTTTTTT
-,TRBJ2-5,TRBD2,TRBV9,CASSASGVQETQYF,TGTGCCAGCAGCGCTAGCGGGGTTCAAGAGACCCAGTACTTC
once,TRBJ2-2,-,TRBV4-1,CASSQETLAGELFF,TGCGCCAGCAGCCAGGAAACATTGGCCGGGGAGCTGTTTTTT
-,TRBJ1-5,-,TRBV7-9,CASSLVGVGFDQPQHF,TGTGCCAGCAGCTTAGTGGGGGTGGGATTCGATCAGCCCCAGCATTTT
once,TRBJ2-1,-,TRBV27,CASTDEGNEQFF,TGTGCCAGCACGGACGAAGGCAATGAGCAGTTCTTC
few,TRBJ1-1,-,TRBV9,CASSVGGVNVNTEAFF,TGTGCCAGCAGCGTCGGCGGGGTGAATGTCAACACTGAAGCTTTCTTT
-,TRBJ2-4,TRBD2,TRBV9,CASSQQGLALAKNIQYF,TGTGCCAGCAGCCAACAGGGACTAGCATTGGCCAAAAACATTCAGTACTTC
once,TRBJ1-4,TRBD1,TRBV9,CASSVDRGVPATNEKLFF,TGTGCCAGCAGCGTAGACAGGGGGGTTCCCGCAACTAATGAAAAACTGTTTTTT
few,TRBJ1-6,-,TRBV5-8,CASSLRSVGDSPLHF,TGTGCCAGCAGCTTGAGATCGGTCGGAGATTCACCCCTCCACTTT
-,TRBJ2-5,-,TRBV2,CASSEPNRPQETQYF,TGTGCCAGCAGTGAACCAAATAGGCCCCAAGAGACCCAGTACTTC
-,TRBJ2-1,-,TRBV9,CASSVDSWGAYNEQFF,TGTGCCAGCAGCGTAGACAGCTGGGGGGCCTACAATGAGCAGTTCTTC
-,TRBJ1-1,-,TRBV28,CASSPSGAGTEAFF,TGTGCCAGCAGTCCCTCAGGGGCTGGCACTGAAGCTTTCTTT
-,TRBJ1-2,-,TRBV9,CASSPYGSYGYTF,TGTGCCAGCAGCCCCTATGGGTCCTATGGCTACACCTTC
-,TRBJ1-2,-,TRBV7-6,CASSSPGLHYGYTF,TGTGCCAGCAGCTCCCCCGGACTGCACTATGGCTACACCTTC
-,TRBJ2-5,-,TRBV13,CASSLQVQETQYF,TGTGCCAGCAGCTTGCAAGTCCAAGAGACCCAGTACTTC
few,TRBJ1-1,-,TRBV27,CASLNDREAFF,TGTGCCAGCCTAAATGACCGCGAAGCTTTCTTT
-,TRBJ2-7,-,TRBV28,CASSFQRYEQYF,TGTGCCAGCAGTTTCCAGCGCTACGAGCAGTACTTC
few,TRBJ1-2,TRBD1,TRBV14,CASSRRDRGLYGYTF,TGTGCCAGCAGCCGGAGGGACAGAGGACTCTATGGCTACACCTTC
-,TRBJ1-1,TRBD1,TRBV28,CAYRGMNTEAFF,TGTGCCTACAGGGGAATGAACACTGAAGCTTTCTTT
-,TRBJ2-7,-,TRBV6-6,CASSQFPGRDEQYF,TGTGCCAGCAGTCAATTCCCGGGACGCGACGAGCAGTACTTC
-,TRBJ1-3,TRBD1,TRBV5-6,CASSLGQGAGNTIYF,TGTGCCAGCAGCTTAGGGCAGGGGGCTGGAAACACCATATATTTT
-,TRBJ1-5,-,TRBV27,CASSFTGEANQPQHF,TGTGCCAGCAGTTTTACGGGGGAAGCCAATCAGCCCCAGCATTTT
-,TRBJ1-1,-,TRBV5-3,CARSHTDSSYMNTEAFF,TGTGCCAGAAGCCACACAGACAGCTCTTACATGAACACTGAAGCTTTCTTT
-,TRBJ2-5,-,TRBV7-9,CASSIQERQETQYF,TGTGCCAGCAGCATCCAGGAGAGGCAAGAGACCCAGTACTTC
-,TRBJ2-7,-,TRBV6-6,CASTPQAVSSYEQYF,TGTGCCAGCACCCCCCAGGCGGTTAGCTCCTACGAGCAGTACTTC
-,TRBJ2-1,-,TRBV6-6,CASSYTMGVLEQFF,TGTGCCAGCAGTTATACTATGGGGGTACTTGAGCAGTTCTTC
-,TRBJ1-4,TRBD1,TRBV19,CASSILGQVLNEKLFF,TGTGCCAGTAGTATCCTCGGACAGGTTCTTAATGAAAAACTGTTTTTT
-,TRBJ1-1,-,TRBV4-2,CASSQEIALRVNTEAFF,TGTGCCAGCAGCCAAGAGATCGCTCTTAGGGTGAACACTGAAGCTTTCTTT
-,TRBJ2-1,TRBD2,TRBV19,CASSIGGGLKNEQFF,TGTGCCAGTAGTATAGGGGGGGGACTTAAGAATGAGCAGTTCTTC
-,TRBJ1-1,-,TRBV9,CASSAGNTEAFF,TGTGCCAGCAGCGCAGGGAACACTGAAGCTTTCTTT
-,TRBJ1-5,-,TRBV19,CASSMTGLNQPQHF,TGTGCCAGTAGTATGACAGGACTCAATCAGCCCCAGCATTTT
-,TRBJ1-5,-,TRBV28,CASSYRASNQPQHF,TGTGCCAGCAGTTACAGGGCTAGCAATCAGCCCCAGCATTTT
once,TRBJ1-1,TRBD1,TRBV11-2,CASSLGRGYTEAFF,TGTGCCAGCAGCTTAGGCAGGGGGTACACTGAAGCTTTCTTT
once,TRBJ1-6,-,TRBV9,CASSAPTVGIDSPLHF,TGTGCCAGCAGCGCACCGACAGTGGGAATAGATTCACCCCTCCACTTT
-,TRBJ2-1,TRBD2,TRBV9,CASSFGLAGAYNEQFF,TGTGCCAGCAGCTTCGGACTAGCGGGGGCCTACAATGAGCAGTTCTTC
-,TRBJ2-2,TRBD2,TRBV27,CASSSQGLAYTGELFF,TGTGCCAGCAGTTCACAAGGACTAGCCTACACCGGGGAGCTGTTTTTT
-,TRBJ1-1,-,TRBV27,CASSLFQGLMNTEAFF,TGTGCCAGCAGTTTATTCCAGGGCCTAATGAACACTGAAGCTTTCTTT
-,TRBJ1-6,-,TRBV7-9,CASSLGQGDSPLHF,TGTGCCAGCAGCTTAGGGCAGGGAGATTCACCCCTCCACTTT
-,TRBJ2-1,-,TRBV5-4,CASSLGLEQFF,TGTGCCAGCAGCTTGGGACTTGAGCAGTTCTTC
-,TRBJ2-7,TRBD1,TRBV7-9,CASSHRDSTYEQYF,TGTGCCAGCAGCCACCGGGACAGCACCTACGAGCAGTACTTC
few,TRBJ2-7,-,TRBV12-5,CASGLASGYEQYF,TGTGCTAGTGGTTTAGCCTCTGGCTACGAGCAGTACTTC